A single sample gave rise to the 18 T cell receptor beta chains below, sequenced in a study of blood T cell repertoires in COVID-19. Generated by immunoSEQ multiplex PCR, the TCRdb table keeps only in-frame clones and is missing some. Among 150,000 to 200,000 clones listed, approximately 88% were seen once. Sample: peripheral blood. The receptors derive from a woman aged 25 to 45 with acute or convalescent COVID-19.

The V and J genes are TRBV9 and TRBJ2-3; 8 nucleotides agree with TRBD2. Germline trimming cut 2 bases from V and 4 bases from J; bases unmatched to any gene: 9. The CDR3 is 16 amino acids. Germline-derived CDR1 and CDR2 are SGDLS and YYNGEE. CDR3 DNA sequence: TGTGCCAGCAGCGTCCTGGCGGGAGGTTTGTCAGATACGCAGTATTTT. As protein: CASSVLAGGLSDTQYF.

This chain connects TRBV5-8 to TRBJ2-1; tentative D call: TRBD2 (6 bases). There are 12 residues in the CDR3. The V end lost 1 base, the J end lost 12 bases, and 11 bases lay between the germline ends. CDR1 is SGHTS and CDR2 is YDEGEE in the germline V gene. CDR3 protein: CASSLLRLGQFF. The CDR3 bases are TGTGCCAGCAGCTTGCTTAGACTAGGGCAGTTCTTC.

The chain combines TRBV5-5 with TRBJ1-4; TRBD1 matches 12 bases. This CDR3 comprises 18 residues. CDR1 and CDR2 (germline): SGHKS, YYEKEE (reference sequence). Trimming took 5 bases from V and 8 from J; bases not matched to a gene: 16. CDR3 protein: CASSQMWDRGPGREKLFF. CDR3 sequence (DNA): TGTGCCAGCAGTCAAATGTGGGACAGGGGGCCAGGAAGGGAAAAACTGTTTTTT.

The chain recombines TRBV5-1 with TRBJ2-1; 7 bases match TRBD1. The J segment lost 9 bases and the V segment lost 3 bases, leaving 6 bases of the junction unmatched. Germline V CDR1 and CDR2: SGHRS, YFSETQ. The CDR3 is made up of 13 amino acids. CDR3 protein: CASSSTGLGEQFF. The CDR3 DNA is TGCGCCAGCAGCTCGACAGGGTTAGGTGAGCAGTTCTTC. Complete variable domain (other parts from reference TRBV5-1 and TRBJ2-1): KAGVTQTPRYLIKTRGQQVTLSCSPISGHRSVSWYQQTPGQGLQFLFEYFSETQRNKGNFPGRFSGRQFSNSRSEMNVSTLELGDSALYLCASSSTGLGEQFFGPGTRLTVL.

The chain carries TRBV18 and TRBJ2-1; 8 bases align to TRBD1. The J segment lost 9 bases and the V segment lost 4 bases, leaving 14 bases of the junction unmatched. This CDR3 is 16 amino acids long. Looked up from germline, CDR1 is KGHSH and CDR2 is LQKENI. CDR3: CASSQRTGQDLSEQFF. CDR3 nucleotides: TGTGCCAGCTCACAGCGGACAGGGCAAGATTTAAGTGAGCAGTTCTTC. The full variable domain, with the rest looked up from reference TRBV18 and TRBJ2-1, is NAGVMQNPRHLVRRRGQEARLRCSPMKGHSHVYWYRQLPEEGLKFMVYLQKENIIDESGMPKERFSAEFPKEGPSILRIQQVVRGDSAAYFCASSQRTGQDLSEQFFGPGTRLTVL.

CDR3 residues: CASSFLRDRADYTF. CDR3 bases: TGTGCCAGCAGCTTCCTCCGGGACAGGGCGGACTACACCTTC. The gene calls are TRBV5-6 and TRBJ1-2, with 9 positions matching TRBD1. This CDR3 has 14 amino acids. The germline gives CDR1 SGHDT, CDR2 YYEEEE. V shed 2 bases, J shed 10 bases, and the junction held 9 bases outside the gene matches. The full variable domain, in which reference TRBV5-6 and TRBJ1-2 provide the parts outside the CDR3, is DAGVTQSPTHLIKTRGQQVTLRCSPKSGHDTVSWYQQALGQGPQFIFQYYEEEERQRGNFPDRFSGHQFPNYSSELNVNALLLGDSALYLCASSFLRDRADYTFGSGTRLTVV.

The chain carries TRBV2 and TRBJ2-1, with D maybe TRBD1 (6 bases). There are 13 residues in the CDR3. V shed 8 bases and J shed 4 bases, with 12 bases lying between them. In germline, CDR1 is SNHLY, CDR2 FYNNEI. CDR3 sequence: CASSRDTYNEQFF. DNA of the CDR3: TGTGCCAGCTCCCGGGACACTTACAATGAGCAGTTCTTC.

The chain is built from TRBV7-9 and TRBJ2-5, with a tentative D call TRBD2 (5 bases). The CDR3 covers 12 residues. Germline V gives CDR1 SEHNR, CDR2 FQNEAQ (reference sequence). V was shortened by 7 bases and J by 4 bases, with 10 bases between the two germline ends. CDR3 residues: CASNPSRETQYF. CDR3 nucleotide sequence: TGTGCCAGCAATCCTAGCCGAGAGACCCAGTACTTC.

The chain links TRBV21-1 to TRBJ1-6; TRBD1, the table's D call, was not compared with the DNA. TRBV21-1 is shown as a pseudogene. This CDR3 region has 14 residues. Here the CDR3 DNA reads TGTGCCAGGGTTCCAGGACAGGGTGGTTCACCCCTCCACTTT. Translated, it gives CARVPGQGGSPLHF.

The V and J genes are TRBV18 and TRBJ2-1, with 12 bases identical to TRBD2. CDR3 size: 14 residues. Trimming removed 6 bases from V and 6 bases from J; junction bases left unmatched: 3. The germline gives CDR1 KGHSH, CDR2 LQKENI. CDR3: CASSPTSGSNEQFF. The CDR3 coding sequence is TGTGCCAGCTCTCCGACTAGCGGGAGCAATGAGCAGTTCTTC. Supplemented by reference TRBV18 and TRBJ2-1, the full variable domain reads NAGVMQNPRHLVRRRGQEARLRCSPMKGHSHVYWYRQLPEEGLKFMVYLQKENIIDESGMPKERFSAEFPKEGPSILRIQQVVRGDSAAYFCASSPTSGSNEQFFGPGTRLTVL.

The rearrangement links TRBV10-3 to TRBJ1-5; D uncertain. CDR3 length: 12 residues. Germline loops: CDR1 ENHRY, CDR2 SYGVKD. Trimming took off 2 bases at V and 5 bases at J, with 4 bases between the two ends. CDR3 protein: CAISEQDQPQHF. The CDR3 region has the DNA TGTGCCATCAGTGAGCAGGATCAGCCCCAGCATTTT.

The CDR3 DNA reads as TGTGCCAGCAGTTCGTCGGGGGGGGCCGGGCCTTTTTACGAGCAGTACTTC. It translates to CASSSSGGAGPFYEQYF. V usage is TRBV27 and J usage is TRBJ2-7; TRBD2 aligns across 8 bases. V was pared by 4 bases and J by 4 bases, with 15 bases of the junction left unmatched. The CDR3 is 17 amino acids. Germline values: CDR1 MNHEY, CDR2 SMNVEV (reference sequence).

The V and J genes are TRBV11-3 and TRBJ2-1; 11 nucleotides agree with TRBD2. This CDR3 comprises 17 residues. The germline V gene encodes CDR1 SGHNT and CDR2 YENEEA. The J segment lost 5 bases and the V segment lost 1 base, leaving 7 bases of the junction unmatched. In DNA, the CDR3 is TGTGCCAGCAGCTTAGGGCGGACTAGCGGGTCTCACAATGAGCAGTTCTTC. Amino acids: CASSLGRTSGSHNEQFF.

CDR3 DNA: TGTGCCAGCAGTTTAGTGACTCGCTACTATGGCTACACCTTC. It translates to CASSLVTRYYGYTF. The V and J genes are TRBV28 and TRBJ1-2; no clear D. The CDR3 totals 14 residues. Germline values: CDR1 MDHEN, CDR2 SYDVKM. V gave up 2 bases and J gave up 3 bases, with 10 bases separating them.

This chain connects TRBV5-4 to TRBJ2-1; 8 positions agree with TRBD2. Germline trimming cut 0 bases from V and 10 bases from J; bases unmatched to any gene: 6. The CDR3 length is 14 residues. The V gene's germline CDR1 is SGHNT and CDR2 YYREEE (reference sequence). The CDR3 here is CASSLGGTSEEQFF. The CDR3 nucleotides are TGTGCCAGCAGCTTGGGGGGGACTAGTGAGGAGCAGTTCTTC. Full variable domain (rest looked up from reference TRBV5-4 and TRBJ2-1): ETGVTQSPTHLIKTRGQQVTLRCSSQSGHNTVSWYQQALGQGPQFIFQYYREEENGRGNFPPRFSGLQFPNYSSELNVNALELDDSALYLCASSLGGTSEEQFFGPGTRLTVL.

CDR3 residues: CASSQDLGFGTPYNEQFF. CDR3 bases: TGTGCCAGCAGCCAAGATCTCGGTTTTGGGACACCTTACAATGAGCAGTTCTTC. The chain has TRBV4-2 and TRBJ2-1; TRBD1 might be the D (6 bases). The CDR3 has 18 amino acids. CDR1 and CDR2 from the germline V gene are LGHNA and YNFKEQ. V gave up 0 bases and J gave up 4 bases, with 19 bases separating them.

The rearrangement joins TRBV6-5 to TRBJ2-1, with 10 bases matching TRBD2. V lost 6 bases and J lost 7; bases outside the gene matches: 3. This CDR3 is built from 13 residues. Germline loops: CDR1 MNHEY, CDR2 SVGAGI. The CDR3 sequence: CASRRAGGNEQFF. The CDR3 DNA is TGTGCCAGCAGACGAGCGGGAGGGAATGAGCAGTTCTTC.

The CDR3 protein is CASSLGTLDSPLHF. The CDR3, as DNA: TGTGCCAGCTCACTAGGGACTCTTGATTCACCCCTCCACTTT. The chain joins TRBV18 to TRBJ1-6; the D gene is possibly TRBD1 (5 bases). Germline values: CDR1 KGHSH, CDR2 LQKENI. V lost 4 bases and J 8 bases, leaving 12 bases between the germline ends. The CDR3 totals 14 residues.